Listed here are 14 T cell receptor beta chains from one sample, sequenced in a study of blood T cell repertoires in COVID-19. Profiled with immunoSEQ multiplex PCR; TCRdb holds only in-frame clones, not every one. The sample yields about 190,000 clones, approximately 84% seen once. What was sequenced was PBMCs or T cells enriched from blood (not recorded which). These receptors all stem from a woman in her twenties or thirties who had recovered from COVID-19.

This clone was recorded once. The CDR3 loop reads CASSLRGTVTEAFF. The CDR3 nucleotides are TGTGCCAGCAGTTTACGGGGGACAGTCACTGAAGCTTTCTTT. The chain carries TRBV28 and TRBJ1-1; 7 bases line up with TRBD1. Losses at the gene ends were 2 bases for V and 4 bases for J; bases not matched to a gene: 4. Looked up from germline, CDR1 is MDHEN and CDR2 is SYDVKM. The CDR3 has 14 residues.

This clone was seen just once. The chain is built from TRBV27 and TRBJ2-2; D perhaps matches TRBD2 (5 bases). This CDR3 spans 18 amino acids. Germline V gene sequence: CDR1 MNHEY, CDR2 SMNVEV (reference sequence). Trimming shortened V by 2 bases and J by 1 base, and 17 bases separated the two germline ends. The CDR3 protein is CASSLRAFAGGNTGELFF. The DNA of the CDR3 is TGTGCCAGCAGTTTACGGGCTTTCGCAGGAGGGAACACCGGGGAGCTGTTTTTT.

The V gene is TRBV3-1 (or the pseudogene TRBV3-2), the J gene TRBJ2-3; possible D gene TRBD2, 5 bases. Germline loops: CDR1 LGHDT, CDR2 YNNKEL (reference sequence). The CDR3 loop spans 15 amino acids. V gave up 1 base and J gave up 2 bases, with 10 bases separating them. CDR3 coding DNA: TGTGCCAGCAGCCAAGCGGGGTCCCCCACAGATACGCAGTATTTT. Encoded protein: CASSQAGSPTDTQYF.

Only a few counts were recorded for this clone. V gene TRBV18 combines with J gene TRBJ2-3, with 13 bases lining up with TRBD2. Germline V CDR1 and CDR2: KGHSH, LQKENI. The CDR3 consists of 17 residues. V shed 2 bases, J shed 3 bases, and the junction held 5 bases outside the gene matches. The CDR3 region is CASSPVPGLAGTDTQYF. In DNA form, the CDR3 reads TGTGCCAGCTCACCAGTCCCGGGACTAGCGGGAACAGATACGCAGTATTTT.

The V gene is TRBV5-4, the J gene TRBJ2-1, with 10 positions matching TRBD1. CDR3 size: 16 residues. V was pared by 0 bases and J by 9 bases, with 9 bases of the junction left unmatched. The V gene's germline CDR1 is SGHNT and CDR2 YYREEE (reference sequence). The chain's CDR3 is CASSLGPGQGNIEQFF. DNA of the CDR3: TGTGCCAGCAGCTTGGGTCCGGGACAGGGGAATATTGAGCAGTTCTTC.

The sample holds many counts of this clone. This sequence joins TRBV19 and TRBJ1-2, with a possible D match to TRBD1 (5 bases). The CDR3 runs to 12 residues. Germline lookup yields CDR1 LNHDA and CDR2 SQIVND (reference sequence). V was shortened by 3 bases and J by 7 bases, with 9 bases between the two germline ends. The CDR3 reads CASSMRGGGYTF. The CDR3 DNA reads TGTGCCAGTAGTATGAGGGGAGGTGGCTACACCTTC. Combining the CDR3 with reference TRBV19 and TRBJ1-2 gives the whole variable domain DGGITQSPKYLFRKEGQNVTLSCEQNLNHDAMYWYRQDPGQGLRLIYYSQIVNDFQKGDIAEGYSVSREKKESFPLTVTSAQKNPTAFYLCASSMRGGGYTFGSGTRLTVV.

This clone was picked up a small number of times. This rearrangement joins TRBV28 to TRBJ1-1; 7 nucleotides match TRBD1. CDR1 is MDHEN, CDR2 SYDVKM, per germline. This CDR3 region has 12 residues. V lost 6 bases, J lost 11 bases, and 9 bases stayed unmatched. The CDR3 DNA reads as TGTGCCAGCAGCGTATACAGGGGTAGGGCTTTCTTT. Translated: CASSVYRGRAFF.

The J gene is TRBJ2-1, the V gene TRBV5-4; 11 positions agree with TRBD2. In germline, CDR1 is SGHNT, CDR2 YYREEE (reference sequence). J lost 1 base, V lost 7 bases, and 13 bases had no gene match. The CDR3 is made up of 18 amino acids. CDR3 nucleotide sequence: TGTGCCAGCTTCCCGGGACTAGCGGAGCCCCTATCCTACAATGAGCAGTTCTTC. As protein: CASFPGLAEPLSYNEQFF.

There are a few counts of this clone. This sequence joins TRBV4-1 and TRBJ2-5; 14 bases are shared with TRBD2. In germline, CDR1 is MGHRA, CDR2 YSYEKL. V gave up 6 bases and J gave up 9 bases; unmatched junction bases: 9. The CDR3 totals 15 residues. The CDR3 nucleotides are TGCGCCAGCAGTCCGAACCCGGGACTAGCGGGGGCCCAGTACTTC. Its protein is CASSPNPGLAGAQYF.

The CDR3 nucleotides are TGTGCCAGCAGCCACCTTAGGCAGGGCTACTATGGCTACACCTTC. Its translation is CASSHLRQGYYGYTF. The rearrangement links TRBV5-8 to TRBJ1-2; TRBD1 might be the D (5 bases). Germline assignment: CDR1 SGHTS and CDR2 YDEGEE. CDR3 size: 15 residues. Trimming stripped 4 bases from V and 3 bases from J, with 16 bases between.

This clone occurred once. The chain employs TRBV7-9 and TRBJ2-2; D perhaps matches TRBD1 (6 bases). V was clipped by 5 bases and J by 7 bases, with 17 bases between them. This CDR3 is built from 15 residues. Germline V gene lookup returns CDR1 SEHNR and CDR2 FQNEAQ (reference sequence). CDR3: CASSPSPGAIGELFF. The CDR3, as DNA: TGTGCCAGCAGCCCGTCCCCAGGGGCGATCGGGGAGCTGTTTTTT. Variable domain in full (rest from reference TRBV7-9 and TRBJ2-2): DTGVSQNPRHKITKRGQNVTFRCDPISEHNRLYWYRQTLGQGPEFLTYFQNEAQLEKSRLLSDRFSAERPKGSFSTLEIQRTEQGDSAMYLCASSPSPGAIGELFFGEGSRLTVL.

This clone has ten or more counts. This chain connects TRBV5-1 to TRBJ1-2; 7 nucleotides agree with TRBD1. The CDR3 is 16 amino acids. The V gene's germline CDR1 is SGHRS and CDR2 YFSETQ. V lost 0 bases to trimming and J lost 5 bases; unmatched junction nucleotides: 10. CDR3 nucleotide sequence: TGCGCCAGCAGCTTGGAGGCCCGGGACAGTATTTATGGCTACACCTTC. It specifies CASSLEARDSIYGYTF.

This clone occurred once. The chain is built from TRBV5-1 and TRBJ1-2; 10 nucleotides match TRBD1. There are 14 residues in the CDR3. The V and J ends lost 4 bases and 6 bases, in that order; junction bases with no gene match: 6. Germline V gene lookup returns CDR1 SGHRS and CDR2 YFSETQ. The CDR3 DNA reads as TGCGCCAGCAGCCTTGGACAGGGGGAGGATGGCTACACCTTC. Translated, it gives CASSLGQGEDGYTF.

V is TRBV6-5 and J is TRBJ1-4; 10 bases fit TRBD1. After removal of 4 bases from V and 7 bases from J, the junction contained 9 bases not matched to a gene. Germline V gives CDR1 MNHEY, CDR2 SVGAGI. The CDR3 extends over 16 amino acids. CDR3 sequence reads: CASSLGTGDVIEKLFF. The CDR3 coding sequence is TGTGCCAGCAGTTTGGGGACAGGGGACGTTATTGAAAAACTGTTTTTT.